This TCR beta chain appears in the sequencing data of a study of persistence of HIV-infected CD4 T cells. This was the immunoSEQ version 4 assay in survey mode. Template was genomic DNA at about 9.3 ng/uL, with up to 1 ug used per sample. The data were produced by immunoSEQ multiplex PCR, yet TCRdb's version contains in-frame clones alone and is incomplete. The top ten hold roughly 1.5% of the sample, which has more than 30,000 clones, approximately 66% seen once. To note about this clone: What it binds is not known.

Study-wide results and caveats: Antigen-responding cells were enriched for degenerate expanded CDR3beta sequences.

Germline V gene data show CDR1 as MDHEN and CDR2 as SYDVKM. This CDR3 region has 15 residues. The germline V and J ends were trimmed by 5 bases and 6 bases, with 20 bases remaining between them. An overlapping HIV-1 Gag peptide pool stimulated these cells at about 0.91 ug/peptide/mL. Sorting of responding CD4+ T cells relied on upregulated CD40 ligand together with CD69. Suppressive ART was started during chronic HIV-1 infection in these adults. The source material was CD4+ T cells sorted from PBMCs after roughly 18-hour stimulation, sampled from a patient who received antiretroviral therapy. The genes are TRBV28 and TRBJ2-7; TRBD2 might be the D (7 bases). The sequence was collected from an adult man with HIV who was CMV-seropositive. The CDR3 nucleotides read TGTGCCAGCAGTCCCCCCCGCGGGGGCGCGGGCGAGCAGTACTTC. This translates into CASSPPRGGAGEQYF.